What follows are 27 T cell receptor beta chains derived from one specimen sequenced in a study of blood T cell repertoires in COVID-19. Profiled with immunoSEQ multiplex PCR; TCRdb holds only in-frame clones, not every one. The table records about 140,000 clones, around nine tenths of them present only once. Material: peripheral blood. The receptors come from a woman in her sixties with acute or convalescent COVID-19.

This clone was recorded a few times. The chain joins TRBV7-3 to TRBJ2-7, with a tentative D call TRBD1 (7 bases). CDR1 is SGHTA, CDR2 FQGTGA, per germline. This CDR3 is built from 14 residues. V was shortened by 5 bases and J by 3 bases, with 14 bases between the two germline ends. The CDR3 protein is CASSRNRGGYEQYF. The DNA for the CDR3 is TGTGCCAGCAGCCGTAACAGGGGAGGCTACGAGCAGTACTTC.

CDR3 amino acids: CASSEASQAHGYTF. The CDR3, as DNA: TGTGCCAGCAGTGAAGCGTCCCAGGCTCATGGCTACACCTTC. The V gene is TRBV2, the J gene TRBJ1-2; D is ambiguous. V was cut by 0 bases and J by 6 bases, with 11 bases left in between. Looked up from germline, CDR1 is SNHLY and CDR2 is FYNNEI. The CDR3 sequence is 14 residues long.

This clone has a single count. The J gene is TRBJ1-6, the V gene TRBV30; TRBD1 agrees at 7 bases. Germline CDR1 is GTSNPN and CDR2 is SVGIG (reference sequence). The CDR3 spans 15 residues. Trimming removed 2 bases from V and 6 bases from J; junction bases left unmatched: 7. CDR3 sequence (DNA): TGTGCCTGGAGTTTAAGGGGGCTTGGTAATTCACCCCTCCACTTT. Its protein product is CAWSLRGLGNSPLHF.

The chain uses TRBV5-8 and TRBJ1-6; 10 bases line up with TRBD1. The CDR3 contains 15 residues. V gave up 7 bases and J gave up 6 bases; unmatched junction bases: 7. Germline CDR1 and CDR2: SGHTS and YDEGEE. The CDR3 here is CASLNRDRGNSPLHF. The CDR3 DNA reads TGTGCCAGCCTCAACCGGGACAGGGGTAATTCACCCCTCCACTTT.

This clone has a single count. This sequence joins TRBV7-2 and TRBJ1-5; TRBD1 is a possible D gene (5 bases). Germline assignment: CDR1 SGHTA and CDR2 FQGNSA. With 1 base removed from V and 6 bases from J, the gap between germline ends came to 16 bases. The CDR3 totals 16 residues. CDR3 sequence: CASSLGSGGATQPQHF. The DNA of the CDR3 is TGTGCCAGCAGCTTAGGTTCGGGAGGGGCCACTCAGCCCCAGCATTTT.

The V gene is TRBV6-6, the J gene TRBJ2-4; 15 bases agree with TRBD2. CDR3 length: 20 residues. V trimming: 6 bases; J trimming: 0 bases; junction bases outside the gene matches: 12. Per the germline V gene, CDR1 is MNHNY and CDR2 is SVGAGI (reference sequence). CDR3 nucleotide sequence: TGTGCCAGCAGCCCCTCTAAAGGACTAGCGGGGGGGCTAGCCAAAAACATTCAGTACTTC. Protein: CASSPSKGLAGGLAKNIQYF.

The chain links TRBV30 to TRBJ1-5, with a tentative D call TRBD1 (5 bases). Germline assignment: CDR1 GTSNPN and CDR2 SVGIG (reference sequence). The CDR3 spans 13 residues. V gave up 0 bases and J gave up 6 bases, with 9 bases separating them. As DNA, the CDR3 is TGTGCCTGGAGTGTCAGGGAAGGTCAGCCCCAGCATTTT. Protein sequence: CAWSVREGQPQHF.

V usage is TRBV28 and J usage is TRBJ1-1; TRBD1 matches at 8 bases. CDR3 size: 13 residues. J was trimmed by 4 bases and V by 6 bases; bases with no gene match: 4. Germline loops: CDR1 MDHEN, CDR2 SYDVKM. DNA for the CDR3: TGTGCCAGCAGGAAAACAGGGGGCACTGAAGCTTTCTTT. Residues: CASRKTGGTEAFF.

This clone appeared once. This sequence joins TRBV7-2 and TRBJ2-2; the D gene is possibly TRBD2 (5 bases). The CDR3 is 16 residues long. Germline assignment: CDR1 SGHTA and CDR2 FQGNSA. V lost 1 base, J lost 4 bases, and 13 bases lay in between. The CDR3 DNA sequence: TGTGCCAGCAGCTTAGTTACGGGGATAGCCACCGGGGAGCTGTTTTTT. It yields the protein CASSLVTGIATGELFF.

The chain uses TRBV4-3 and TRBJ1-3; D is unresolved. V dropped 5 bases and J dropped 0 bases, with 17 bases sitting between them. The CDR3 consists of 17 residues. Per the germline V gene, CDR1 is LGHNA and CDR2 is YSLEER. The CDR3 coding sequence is TGCGCCAGCAGCAAAAGATTTCAGAACCCCTCTGGAAACACCATATATTTT. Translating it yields CASSKRFQNPSGNTIYF.

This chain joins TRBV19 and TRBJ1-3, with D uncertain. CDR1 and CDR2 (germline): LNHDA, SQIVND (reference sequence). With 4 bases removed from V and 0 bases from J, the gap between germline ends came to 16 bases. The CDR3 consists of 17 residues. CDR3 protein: CASSKRSVTLSGNTIYF. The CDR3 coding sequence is TGTGCCAGTAGTAAGCGGTCAGTTACACTCTCTGGAAACACCATATATTTT. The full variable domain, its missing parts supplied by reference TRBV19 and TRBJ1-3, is DGGITQSPKYLFRKEGQNVTLSCEQNLNHDAMYWYRQDPGQGLRLIYYSQIVNDFQKGDIAEGYSVSREKKESFPLTVTSAQKNPTAFYLCASSKRSVTLSGNTIYFGEGSWLTVV.

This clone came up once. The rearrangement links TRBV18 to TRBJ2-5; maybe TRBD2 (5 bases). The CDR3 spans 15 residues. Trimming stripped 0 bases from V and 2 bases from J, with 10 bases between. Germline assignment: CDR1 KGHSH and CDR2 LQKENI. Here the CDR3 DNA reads TGTGCCAGCTCACCACCGGCGGGTCAGCAAGAGACCCAGTACTTC. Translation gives CASSPPAGQQETQYF.

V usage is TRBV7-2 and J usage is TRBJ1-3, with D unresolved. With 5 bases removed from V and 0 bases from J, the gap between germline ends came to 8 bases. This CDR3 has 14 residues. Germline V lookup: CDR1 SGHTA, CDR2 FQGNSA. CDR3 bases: TGTGCCAGCAGCCTCGTTAACTCTGGAAACACCATATATTTT. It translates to CASSLVNSGNTIYF.

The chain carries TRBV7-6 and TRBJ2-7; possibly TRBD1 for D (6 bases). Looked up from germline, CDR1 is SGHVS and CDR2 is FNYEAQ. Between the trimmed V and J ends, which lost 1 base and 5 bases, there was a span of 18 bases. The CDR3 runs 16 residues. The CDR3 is CASSLEEPGVGNEQYF. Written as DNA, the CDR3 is TGTGCCAGCAGCTTAGAAGAACCAGGGGTGGGGAACGAGCAGTACTTC.

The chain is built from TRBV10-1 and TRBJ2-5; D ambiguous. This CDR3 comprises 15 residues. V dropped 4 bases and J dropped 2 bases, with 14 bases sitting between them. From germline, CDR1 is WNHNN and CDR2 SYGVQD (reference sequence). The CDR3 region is CASSGSGVCQETQYF. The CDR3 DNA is TGCGCCAGCAGTGGATCGGGTGTATGTCAAGAGACCCAGTACTTC.

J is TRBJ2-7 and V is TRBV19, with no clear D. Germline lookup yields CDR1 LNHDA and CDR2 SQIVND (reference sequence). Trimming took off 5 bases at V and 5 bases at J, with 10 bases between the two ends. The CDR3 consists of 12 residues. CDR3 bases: TGTGCCAGTAGTTCAGAGGTGGACGAGCAGTACTTC. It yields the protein CASSSEVDEQYF.

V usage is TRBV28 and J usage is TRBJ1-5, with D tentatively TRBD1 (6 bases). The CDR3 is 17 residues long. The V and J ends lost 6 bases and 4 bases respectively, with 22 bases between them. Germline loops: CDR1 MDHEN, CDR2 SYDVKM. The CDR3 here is CASRSGTPSPHNQPQHF. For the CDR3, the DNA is TGTGCCAGCAGGTCCGGGACACCATCCCCCCATAATCAGCCCCAGCATTTT.

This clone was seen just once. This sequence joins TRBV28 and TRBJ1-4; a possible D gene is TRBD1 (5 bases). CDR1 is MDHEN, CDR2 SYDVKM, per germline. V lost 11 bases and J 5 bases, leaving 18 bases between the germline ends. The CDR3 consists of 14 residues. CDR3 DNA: TGTGCCTCAAAGTGGGGCATTAAGAATGAAAAACTGTTTTTT. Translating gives CASKWGIKNEKLFF. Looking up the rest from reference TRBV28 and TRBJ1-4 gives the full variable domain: DVKVTQSSRYLVKRTGEKVFLECVQDMDHENMFWYRQDPGLGLRLIYFSYDVKMKEKGDIPEGYSVSREKKERFSLILESASTNQTSMYLCASKWGIKNEKLFFGSGTQLSVL.

This chain's CDR3 is CASSIGGGAGELFF. CDR3 nucleotide sequence: TGTGCCAGTAGTATAGGCGGGGGGGCCGGGGAGCTGTTTTTT. The rearrangement links TRBV19 to TRBJ2-2; the match to TRBD2 covers 9 bases. With V trimmed by 1 base and J by 6 bases, 0 bases remained unmatched. Germline V gene data show CDR1 as LNHDA and CDR2 as SQIVND (reference sequence). The CDR3 extends over 14 amino acids.

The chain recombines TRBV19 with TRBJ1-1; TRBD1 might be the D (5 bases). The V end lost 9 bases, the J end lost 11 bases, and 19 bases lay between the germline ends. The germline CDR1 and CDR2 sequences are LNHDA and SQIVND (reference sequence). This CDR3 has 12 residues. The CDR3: CASSDVNRLAFF. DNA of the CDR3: TGTGCCAGCTCCGACGTAAACAGGCTGGCTTTCTTT.

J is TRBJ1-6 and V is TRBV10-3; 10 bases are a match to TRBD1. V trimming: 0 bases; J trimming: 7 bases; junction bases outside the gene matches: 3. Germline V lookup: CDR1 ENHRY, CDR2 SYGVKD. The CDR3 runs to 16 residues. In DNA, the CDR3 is TGTGCCATCAGTGAGTCGTTGGGACAGGGGAATTCACCCCTCCACTTT. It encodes CAISESLGQGNSPLHF.

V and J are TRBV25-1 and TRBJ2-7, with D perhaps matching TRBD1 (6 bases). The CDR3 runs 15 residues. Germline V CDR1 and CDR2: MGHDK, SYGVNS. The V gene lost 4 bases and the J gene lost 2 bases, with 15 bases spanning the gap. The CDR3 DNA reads TGTGCCAGCAGTGTTTCCGGGACAAAAACCTACGAGCAGTACTTC. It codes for CASSVSGTKTYEQYF.

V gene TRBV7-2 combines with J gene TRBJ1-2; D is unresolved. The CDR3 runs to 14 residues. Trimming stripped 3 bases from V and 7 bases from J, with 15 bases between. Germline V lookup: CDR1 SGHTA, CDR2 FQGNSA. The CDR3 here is CASSFGEGFGGYTF. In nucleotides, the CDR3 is TGTGCCAGCAGCTTCGGGGAAGGGTTTGGTGGCTACACCTTC.

CDR3 sequence (DNA): TGTGCCAGCAGCTCGCTCCGGGACAGGAGAATCCTAAACCAAGAGACCCAGTACTTC. Protein sequence: CASSSLRDRRILNQETQYF. This rearrangement joins TRBV6-2 or TRBV6-3 to TRBJ2-5; 8 positions match TRBD1. Germline lookup yields CDR1 MNHEY and CDR2 SVGEGT. This CDR3 is 19 amino acids long. With V trimmed by 6 bases and J by 0 bases, 18 bases remained unmatched.

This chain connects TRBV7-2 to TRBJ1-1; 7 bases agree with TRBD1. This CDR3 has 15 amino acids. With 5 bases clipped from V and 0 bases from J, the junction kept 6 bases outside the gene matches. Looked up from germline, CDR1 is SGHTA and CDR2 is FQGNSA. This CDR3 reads CASSPRQGLNTEAFF. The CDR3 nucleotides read TGTGCCAGCAGCCCCAGACAGGGCTTGAACACTGAAGCTTTCTTT. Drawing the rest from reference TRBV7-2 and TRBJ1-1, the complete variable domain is GAGVSQSPSNKVTEKGKDVELRCDPISGHTALYWYRQSLGQGLEFLIYFQGNSAPDKSGLPSDRFSAERTGGSVSTLTIQRTQQEDSAVYLCASSPRQGLNTEAFFGQGTRLTVV.

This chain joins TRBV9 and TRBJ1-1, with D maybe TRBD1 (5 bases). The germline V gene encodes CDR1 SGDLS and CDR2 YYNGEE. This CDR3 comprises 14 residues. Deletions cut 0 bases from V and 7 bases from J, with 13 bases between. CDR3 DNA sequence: TGTGCCAGCAGCGTAGGTGGGGGGAGCCTTGAAGCTTTCTTT. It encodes CASSVGGGSLEAFF.

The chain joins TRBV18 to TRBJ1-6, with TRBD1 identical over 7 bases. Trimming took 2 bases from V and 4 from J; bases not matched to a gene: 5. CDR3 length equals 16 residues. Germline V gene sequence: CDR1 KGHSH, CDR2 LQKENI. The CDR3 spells CASSPSEGQYNSPLHF. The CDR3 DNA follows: TGTGCCAGCTCACCAAGCGAGGGACAGTATAATTCACCCCTCCACTTT.